Described below is a single TCR beta chain sequence and its context. Germline CDR1 is SGHDN and CDR2 is FVKESK. The V and J ends lost 1 base and 6 bases respectively, with 10 bases between them. There are 13 residues in the CDR3. This PCR relied on a set of 60 Vbeta primers and 13 Jbeta primers. Method: immunoSEQ multiplex PCR; TCRdb's copy keeps in-frame clones and lacks some. The sample carries 130,000 to 150,000 clones, about 85% recorded once. The source of the sample is a study of cytomegalovirus exposure and HLA in healthy donors. This receptor was identified in a boy aged 2 to 10 in good health and CMV-seronegative. The rearrangement links TRBV14 to TRBJ2-7, with TRBD1 as a possible D gene (6 bases). The material sequenced was PBMCs. Here the CDR3 reads CASSQGGQSEQYF. The DNA for the CDR3 is TGTGCCAGCAGCCAAGGTGGACAGTCCGAGCAGTACTTC.